Listed below are T cell receptor beta chains from one sample, sequenced in a study of beta chain features in type 1 diabetes. Sequencing was performed with immunoSEQ multiplex PCR; in TCRdb, only in-frame clones are kept and a portion is missing. The sample consists of some 900,000 clones, under 20% of them appearing once. The specimen was naive CD4+ T cells from blood. The receptor set was obtained from a woman aged 18 to 35 in good health. Each CDR3 is given with its conserved first and last residue. A D gene is named only where the DNA matches it firmly. Part of the rows lack a size; the others show once, few, many or a class for expanded clones.

>TRBV9|TRBJ2-3|TRBD2|few
CASSVRGRVDTQYF
TGTGCCAGCAGCGTACGGGGGAGGGTAGATACGCAGTATTTT
>TRBV11-2|TRBJ1-2|-|few
CASSLAGKYYGYTF
TGTGCCAGCAGCTTAGCAGGGAAGTACTATGGCTACACCTTC
>TRBV4-3|TRBJ2-7|TRBD1|few
CASSQGPRGQGWGEQYF
TGCGCCAGCAGCCAAGGTCCTAGGGGGCAGGGTTGGGGCGAGCAGTACTTC
>TRBV7-9|TRBJ1-2|-|few
CASSTGPTGGYTF
TGTGCCAGCAGCACCGGACCAACAGGAGGCTACACCTTC
>TRBV7-2|TRBJ2-1|TRBD2|-
CASSLHAGGSYNEQFF
TGTGCCAGCAGCTTGCATGCGGGAGGCTCCTACAATGAGCAGTTCTTC
>TRBV15|TRBJ2-7|-|-
CATSRDVLDTGYYEQYF
TGTGCCACCAGCAGAGATGTGTTAGACACCGGGTACTACGAGCAGTACTTC
>TRBV18|TRBJ1-3|-|-
CASSPPGRSSGNTIYF
TGTGCCAGCTCACCACCGGGACGTAGCTCTGGAAACACCATATATTTT
>TRBV7-3|TRBJ2-2|TRBD2|-
CASSTTGTSGSGELFF
TGTGCCAGCAGCACGACTGGGACTAGCGGGAGCGGGGAGCTGTTTTTT
>TRBV28|TRBJ2-2|TRBD1|-
CASRYARGQGNTGELFF
TGTGCCAGCAGATACGCTCGAGGACAGGGGAACACCGGGGAGCTGTTTTTT
>TRBV29-1|TRBJ2-4|-|-
CSAKADKNIQYF
TGCAGCGCAAAGGCGGACAAAAACATTCAGTACTTC
>TRBV5-6|TRBJ2-7|-|few
CASRQPSSYEQYF
TGTGCCAGTAGACAACCGAGCTCCTACGAGCAGTACTTC
>TRBV4-2|TRBJ2-3|-|-
CASSLQENTDTQYF
TGTGCCAGCAGCTTACAGGAGAACACAGATACGCAGTATTTT
>TRBV28|TRBJ1-2|TRBD1|few
CASSKPYRGPDYGYTF
TGTGCCAGCAGTAAACCCTACAGGGGTCCCGACTATGGCTACACCTTC
>TRBV27|TRBJ2-5|-|-
CASSLSGTGSRETQYF
TGTGCCAGCAGTTTATCGGGAACAGGGTCCCGAGAGACCCAGTACTTC
>TRBV11-2|TRBJ2-7|TRBD2|few
CASSPGLAGGAGSYEQYF
TGTGCCAGCAGTCCGGGACTAGCGGGAGGTGCCGGCTCCTACGAGCAGTACTTC
>TRBV6-5|TRBJ1-1|-|-
CASRRTAENTEAFF
TGTGCCAGTAGACGGACGGCCGAGAACACTGAAGCTTTCTTT
>TRBV7-8|TRBJ2-1|-|few
CASSLVLGGSYNEQFF
TGTGCCAGCAGCTTAGTCCTCGGGGGCAGCTACAATGAGCAGTTCTTC
>TRBV7-3|TRBJ2-3|TRBD2|-
CASSLSGSTDTQYF
TGTGCCAGCAGCCTTAGCGGGAGCACAGATACGCAGTATTTT
>TRBV25-1|TRBJ2-5|TRBD2|-
CASRKAGGGRETQYF
TGTGCCAGCAGAAAAGCGGGAGGGGGTCGGGAGACCCAGTACTTC
>TRBV9|TRBJ2-5|-|-
CASSVDVQETQYF
TGTGCCAGCAGCGTAGACGTCCAAGAGACCCAGTACTTC
>TRBV5-1|TRBJ2-3|-|few
CASRSRGMNTDTQYF
TGCGCCAGCAGGTCCCGGGGGATGAACACAGATACGCAGTATTTT
>TRBV11-2|TRBJ1-1|-|-
CASSFQPENTEAFF
TGTGCCAGCAGCTTTCAGCCAGAGAACACTGAAGCTTTCTTT
>TRBV18|TRBJ1-5|-|few
CASSPGGSNQPQHF
TGTGCCAGCTCACCGGGAGGGAGCAATCAGCCCCAGCATTTT
>TRBV5-4|TRBJ2-3|TRBD2|few
CASSFFLAGSTDTQYF
TGTGCCAGCAGCTTTTTCCTAGCGGGATCCACAGATACGCAGTATTTT
>TRBV5-4|TRBJ2-2|TRBD1|-
CASSTSGRGPHGELFF
TGTGCCAGCAGCACAAGTGGAAGGGGGCCTCACGGGGAGCTGTTTTTT
>TRBV4-3|TRBJ2-2|-|-
CASSQWGGSAGELFF
TGCGCCAGCAGCCAGTGGGGCGGATCAGCCGGGGAGCTGTTTTTT
>TRBV4-2|TRBJ2-1|TRBD2|-
CASSLKSGSGTSYNEQFF
TGTGCCAGCAGCCTAAAGAGCGGGAGTGGCACCTCCTACAATGAGCAGTTCTTC
>TRBV28|TRBJ2-6|-|-
CASSFSGANVLTF
TGTGCCAGCAGCTTCTCTGGGGCCAACGTCCTGACTTTC
>TRBV19|TRBJ2-5|TRBD1|-
CASSMGLEDREIETQYF
TGTGCCAGTAGTATGGGTCTCGAGGACAGGGAGATTGAGACCCAGTACTTC
>TRBV29-1|TRBJ2-4|-|few
CSAIAKNIQYF
TGCAGCGCCATAGCCAAAAACATTCAGTACTTC
>TRBV5-4|TRBJ2-7|TRBD1|-
CASGRDRSYEQYF
TGTGCCAGCGGACGGGACAGGAGCTACGAGCAGTACTTC
>TRBV2|TRBJ1-2|TRBD1|-
CASSPGTGGRGSYGYTF
TGTGCCAGCAGCCCCGGGACAGGGGGCCGTGGGTCATATGGCTACACCTTC
>TRBV6-5|TRBJ2-5|-|few
CASSQRQRETQYF
TGTGCCAGCAGTCAGAGACAGAGAGAGACCCAGTACTTC
>TRBV11-2|TRBJ2-3|-|few
CASSLTRVTDTQYF
TGTGCCAGCAGCTTGACTAGGGTGACAGATACGCAGTATTTT
>TRBV5-1|TRBJ2-3|TRBD2|few
CASSLGASGGTDTQYF
TGCGCCAGCAGCTTGGGCGCTAGCGGGGGCACAGATACGCAGTATTTT
>TRBV28|TRBJ1-2|-|-
CASSFLRASGYTF
TGTGCCAGCAGTTTCCTCAGGGCCAGCGGCTACACCTTC
>TRBV7-3|TRBJ2-2|-|few
CASSLGVNTGELFF
TGTGCCAGCAGCTTGGGGGTGAACACCGGGGAGCTGTTTTTT
>TRBV20-1|TRBJ2-7|-|-
CSAGLGQPHF
TGCAGTGCTGGCCTAGGGCAGCCGCACTTC
>TRBV7-2|TRBJ2-1|TRBD2|few
CASSPRTSGSLDEQFF
TGTGCCAGCAGCCCCCGGACTAGCGGGAGCCTTGATGAGCAGTTCTTC
>TRBV6-4|TRBJ2-2|-|-
CASSGGLNTGELFF
TGTGCCAGCAGTGGCGGGCTGAACACCGGGGAGCTGTTTTTT